This TCR beta chain is drawn from a study of shared clonotypes between healthy human individuals. CDR3 size: 14 residues. Germline V CDR1 and CDR2: SGHRS, YFSETQ. The trim removed 5 bases at V and 3 bases at J, leaving 4 bases unmatched. Using immunoSEQ multiplex PCR, the repertoire was profiled, and TCRdb retains in-frame clones only, with some absent. The sample lists about 530,000 clones; 60% to 80% were seen once. The rearrangement uses TRBV5-1 and TRBJ2-3; 9 bases align to TRBD1. This sequence originates from a woman between 40 and 50 years old in good health. Some clones in this sample may be carry-over from other donors' samples. The sample comprised PBMCs. DNA for the CDR3: TGCGCCAGCAGAGGGACAGGGAGTACAGATACGCAGTATTTT. Its translation is CASRGTGSTDTQYF.